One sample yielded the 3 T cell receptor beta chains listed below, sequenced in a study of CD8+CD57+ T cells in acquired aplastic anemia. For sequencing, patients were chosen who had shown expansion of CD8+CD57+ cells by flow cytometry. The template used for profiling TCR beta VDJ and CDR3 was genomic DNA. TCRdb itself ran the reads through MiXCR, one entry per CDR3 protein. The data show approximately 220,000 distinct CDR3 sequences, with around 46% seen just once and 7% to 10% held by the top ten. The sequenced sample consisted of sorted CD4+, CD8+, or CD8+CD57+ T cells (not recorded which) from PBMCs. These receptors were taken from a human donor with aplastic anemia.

The DNA for the CDR3 is TGTGCCACCAGCAGGGGCGCAAAGGACACCGGGGAGCTGTTTTTT. It codes for CATSRGAKDTGELFF. The gene calls are TRBV15 and TRBJ2-2; D gene uncertain. V was trimmed by 3 bases and J by 3 bases, leaving 11 bases between them. The CDR3 extends over 15 amino acids. Germline CDR1 and CDR2: LNHNV and YYDKDF (reference sequence).

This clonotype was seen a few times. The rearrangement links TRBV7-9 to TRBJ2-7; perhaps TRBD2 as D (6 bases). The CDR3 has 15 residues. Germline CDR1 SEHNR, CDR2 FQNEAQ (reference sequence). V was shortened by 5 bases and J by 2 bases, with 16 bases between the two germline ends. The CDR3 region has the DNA TGTGCCAGCAGCCCTGGGACTCCTCCGGCCTACGAGCAGTACTTC. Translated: CASSPGTPPAYEQYF. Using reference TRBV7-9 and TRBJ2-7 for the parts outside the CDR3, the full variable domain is DTGVSQNPRHKITKRGQNVTFRCDPISEHNRLYWYRQTLGQGPEFLTYFQNEAQLEKSRLLSDRFSAERPKGSFSTLEIQRTEQGDSAMYLCASSPGTPPAYEQYFGPGTRLTVT.

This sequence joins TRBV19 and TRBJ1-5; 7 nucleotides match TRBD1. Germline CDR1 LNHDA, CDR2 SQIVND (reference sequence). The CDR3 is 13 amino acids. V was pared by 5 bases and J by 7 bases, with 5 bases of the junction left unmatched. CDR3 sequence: CASSLLQGQPQHF. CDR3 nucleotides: TGTGCCAGTAGTCTCCTACAGGGGCAGCCCCAGCATTTT.